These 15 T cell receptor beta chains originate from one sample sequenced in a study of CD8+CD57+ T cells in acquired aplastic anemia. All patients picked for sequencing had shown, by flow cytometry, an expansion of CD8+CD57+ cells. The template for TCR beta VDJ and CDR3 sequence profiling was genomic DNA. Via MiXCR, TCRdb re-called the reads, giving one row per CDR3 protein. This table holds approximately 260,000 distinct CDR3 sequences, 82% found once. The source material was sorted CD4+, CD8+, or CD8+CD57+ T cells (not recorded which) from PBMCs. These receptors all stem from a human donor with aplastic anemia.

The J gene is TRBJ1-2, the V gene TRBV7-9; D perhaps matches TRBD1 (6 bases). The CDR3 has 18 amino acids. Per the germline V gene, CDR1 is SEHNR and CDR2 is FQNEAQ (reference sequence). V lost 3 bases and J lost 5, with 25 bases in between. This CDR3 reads CASSFQRRGGSDEYGYTF. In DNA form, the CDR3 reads TGTGCCAGCAGCTTTCAAAGAAGAGGGGGGAGCGATGAGTATGGCTACACCTTC.

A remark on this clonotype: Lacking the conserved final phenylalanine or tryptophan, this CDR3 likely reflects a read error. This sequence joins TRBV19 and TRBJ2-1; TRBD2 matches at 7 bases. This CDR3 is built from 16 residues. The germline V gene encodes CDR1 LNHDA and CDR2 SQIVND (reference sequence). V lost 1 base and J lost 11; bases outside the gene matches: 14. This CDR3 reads CASSIASGTYNEQQFV. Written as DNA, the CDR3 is TGTGCCAGTAGTATAGCTAGCGGAACCTACAATGAGCAGCAGTTCGTC.

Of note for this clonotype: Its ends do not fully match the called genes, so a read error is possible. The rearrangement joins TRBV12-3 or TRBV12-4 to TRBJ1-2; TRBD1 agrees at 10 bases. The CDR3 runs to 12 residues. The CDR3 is CASNTPGQGSSF. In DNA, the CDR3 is TGTGCCAGCAACACACCGGGACAGGGGAGTTCCTTC.

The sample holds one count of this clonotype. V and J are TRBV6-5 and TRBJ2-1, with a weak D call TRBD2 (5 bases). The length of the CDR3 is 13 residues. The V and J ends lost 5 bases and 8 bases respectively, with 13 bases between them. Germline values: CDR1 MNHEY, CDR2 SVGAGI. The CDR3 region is CASSSGWYHEQFF. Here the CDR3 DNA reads TGTGCCAGCAGTAGCGGCTGGTACCATGAGCAGTTCTTC.

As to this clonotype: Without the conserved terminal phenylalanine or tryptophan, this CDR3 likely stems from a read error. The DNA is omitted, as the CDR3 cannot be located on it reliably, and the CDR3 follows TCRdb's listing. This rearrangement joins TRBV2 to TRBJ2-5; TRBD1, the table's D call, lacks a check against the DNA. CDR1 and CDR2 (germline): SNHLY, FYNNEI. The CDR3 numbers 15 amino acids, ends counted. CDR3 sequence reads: CASSLGGDNGQFFGP.

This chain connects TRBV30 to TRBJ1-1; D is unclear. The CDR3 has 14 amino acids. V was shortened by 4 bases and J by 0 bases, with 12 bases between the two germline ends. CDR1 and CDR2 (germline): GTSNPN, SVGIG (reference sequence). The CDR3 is CAWIPSALNTEAFF. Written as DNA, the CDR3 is TGTGCCTGGATCCCGTCGGCCCTGAACACTGAAGCTTTCTTT.

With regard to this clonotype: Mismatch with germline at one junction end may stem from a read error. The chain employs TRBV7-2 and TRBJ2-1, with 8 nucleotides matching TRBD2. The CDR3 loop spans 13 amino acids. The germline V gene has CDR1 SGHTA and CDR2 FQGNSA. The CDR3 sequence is CASSEAGVPDTLF. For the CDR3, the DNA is TGTGCCAGCAGCGAAGCGGGGGTCCCCGATACGTTGTTC. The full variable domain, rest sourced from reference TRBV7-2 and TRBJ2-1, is GAGVSQSPSNKVTEKGKDVELRCDPISGHTALYWYRQSLGQGLEFLIYFQGNSAPDKSGLPSDRFSAERTGGSVSTLTIQRTQQEDSAVYLCASSEAGVPDTLFGPGTRLTVL.

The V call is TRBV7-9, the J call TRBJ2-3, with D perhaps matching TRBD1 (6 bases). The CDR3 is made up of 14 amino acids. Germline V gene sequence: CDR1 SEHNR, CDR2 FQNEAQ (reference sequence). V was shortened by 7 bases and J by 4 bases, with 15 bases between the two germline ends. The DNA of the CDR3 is TGTGCCAGCACCGGACAGAGAACGTCAGATACGCAGTATTTT. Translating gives CASTGQRTSDTQYF.

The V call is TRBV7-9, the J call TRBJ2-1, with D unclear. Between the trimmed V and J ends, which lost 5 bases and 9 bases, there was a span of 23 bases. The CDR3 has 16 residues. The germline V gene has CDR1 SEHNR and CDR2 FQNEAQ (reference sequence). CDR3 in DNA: TGTGCCAGCAGCCTCCAAAGAAGCTGTGGGTGCGCTGAGCAGTTCTTC. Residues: CASSLQRSCGCAEQFF.

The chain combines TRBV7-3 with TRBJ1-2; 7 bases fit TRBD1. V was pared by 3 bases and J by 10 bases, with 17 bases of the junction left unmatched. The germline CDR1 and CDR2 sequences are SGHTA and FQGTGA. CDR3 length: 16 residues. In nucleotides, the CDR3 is TGTGCCAGCAGCTTGGATCTGACAGGGCTCACTGAAGCCTACACCTTC. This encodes CASSLDLTGLTEAYTF.

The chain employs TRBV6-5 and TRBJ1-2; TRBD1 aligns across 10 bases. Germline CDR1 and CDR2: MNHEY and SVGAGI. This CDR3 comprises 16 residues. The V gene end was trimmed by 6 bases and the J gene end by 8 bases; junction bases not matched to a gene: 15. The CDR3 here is CASSLSIRQGAGGYTF. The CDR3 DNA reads TGTGCCAGCAGCTTGTCAATTAGACAGGGGGCGGGAGGCTACACCTTC.

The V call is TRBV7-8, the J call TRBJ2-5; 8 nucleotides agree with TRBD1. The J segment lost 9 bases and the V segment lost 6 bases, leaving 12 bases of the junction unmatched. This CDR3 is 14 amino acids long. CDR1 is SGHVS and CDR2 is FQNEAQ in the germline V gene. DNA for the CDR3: TGTGCCAGCAGTCGCGGGACAGGTAACTACGCCCAGTACTTC. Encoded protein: CASSRGTGNYAQYF.

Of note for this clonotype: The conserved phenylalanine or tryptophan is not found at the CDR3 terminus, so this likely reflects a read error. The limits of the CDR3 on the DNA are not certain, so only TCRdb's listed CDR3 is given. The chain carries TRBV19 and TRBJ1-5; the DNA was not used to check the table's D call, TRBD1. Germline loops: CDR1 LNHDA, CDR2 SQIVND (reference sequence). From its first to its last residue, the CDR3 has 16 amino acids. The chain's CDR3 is CASSGTGKASNEQFFV.

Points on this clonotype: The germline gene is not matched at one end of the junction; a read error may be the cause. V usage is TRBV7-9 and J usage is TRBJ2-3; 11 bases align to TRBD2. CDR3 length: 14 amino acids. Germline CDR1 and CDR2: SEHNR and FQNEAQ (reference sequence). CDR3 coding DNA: TGTGCCAGCAGCCTAGCGGGAGGTCCCGCTAGGGCGTATTTT. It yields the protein CASSLAGGPARAYF.

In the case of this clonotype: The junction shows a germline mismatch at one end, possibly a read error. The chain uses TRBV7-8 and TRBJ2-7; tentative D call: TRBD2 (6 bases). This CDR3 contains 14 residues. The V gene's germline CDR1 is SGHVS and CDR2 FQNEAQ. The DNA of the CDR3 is TGTGCCAGCAGCTCAGCCGGGAGTCCCTACGAGCAGTATTTC. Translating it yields CASSSAGSPYEQYF. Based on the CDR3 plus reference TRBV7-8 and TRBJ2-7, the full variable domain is GAGVSQSPRYKVAKRGQDVALRCDPISGHVSLFWYQQALGQGPEFLTYFQNEAQLDKSGLPSDRFFAERPEGSVSTLKIQRTQQEDSAVYLCASSSAGSPYEQYFGPGTRLTVT.